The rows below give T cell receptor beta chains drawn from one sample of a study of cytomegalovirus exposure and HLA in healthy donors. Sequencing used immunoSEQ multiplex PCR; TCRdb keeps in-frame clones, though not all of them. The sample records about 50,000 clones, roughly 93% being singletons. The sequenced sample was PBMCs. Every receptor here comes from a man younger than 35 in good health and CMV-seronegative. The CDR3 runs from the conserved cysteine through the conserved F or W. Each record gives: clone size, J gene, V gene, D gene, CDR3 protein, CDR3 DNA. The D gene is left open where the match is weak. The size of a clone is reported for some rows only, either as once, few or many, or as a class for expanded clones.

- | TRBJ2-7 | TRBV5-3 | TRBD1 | CARSPRIPGQGTHEQYF | TGTGCCAGAAGCCCTAGAATCCCGGGACAGGGAACCCACGAGCAGTACTTC
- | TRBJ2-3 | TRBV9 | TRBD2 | CASSTVGLAGETDTQYF | TGTGCCAGCAGCACAGTCGGGCTAGCGGGAGAGACAGATACGCAGTATTTT
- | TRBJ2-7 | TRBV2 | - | CASIPPGAYEQYF | TGTGCCAGCATCCCCCCCGGGGCCTACGAGCAGTACTTC
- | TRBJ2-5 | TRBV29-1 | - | CSARTNQETQYF | TGCAGCGCGAGGACAAACCAAGAGACCCAGTACTTC
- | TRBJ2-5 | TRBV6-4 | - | CASSDSTTAPQETQYF | TGTGCCAGCAGTGACTCGACTACCGCCCCCCAAGAGACCCAGTACTTC
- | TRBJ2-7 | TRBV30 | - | CAWAQGGAAPGQYF | TGTGCCTGGGCCCAGGGGGGCGCGGCCCCGGGGCAGTACTTC
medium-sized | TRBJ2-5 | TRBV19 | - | CASSIGHEARGAGETQYF | TGTGCCAGTAGTATTGGTCATGAGGCTCGGGGGGCCGGGGAGACCCAGTACTTC
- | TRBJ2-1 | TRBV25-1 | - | CASSDYSNEQFF | TGTGCCAGCAGTGACTACTCGAATGAGCAGTTCTTC
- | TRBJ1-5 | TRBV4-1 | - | CASSQVQMDQPQHF | TGCGCCAGCAGCCAAGTCCAGATGGATCAGCCCCAGCATTTT
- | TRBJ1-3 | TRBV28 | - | CASTEGQSGNTIYF | TGTGCCAGCACCGAAGGACAGTCTGGAAACACCATATATTTT
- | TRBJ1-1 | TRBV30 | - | CAWRIVGGVTEAFF | TGTGCCTGGAGGATCGTAGGGGGGGTCACTGAAGCTTTCTTT
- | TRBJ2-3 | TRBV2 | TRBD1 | CAIRTGGGDTQYF | TGTGCCATACGGACAGGGGGAGGAGATACGCAGTATTTT
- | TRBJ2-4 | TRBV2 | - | CASTRTGGQAKNIQYF | TGTGCCAGCACTAGGACCGGGGGGCAAGCCAAAAACATTCAGTACTTC
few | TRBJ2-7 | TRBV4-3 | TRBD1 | CASSHRWGTGGYEQYF | TGCGCCAGCAGCCACCGATGGGGGACAGGGGGCTACGAGCAGTACTTC
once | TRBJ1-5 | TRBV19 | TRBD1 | CASSISTGGPNQPQHF | TGTGCCAGTAGTATCTCTACAGGGGGGCCCAATCAGCCCCAGCATTTT
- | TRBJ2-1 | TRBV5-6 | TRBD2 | CASSRKRESPRNEQFF | TGTGCCAGCAGCAGAAAGCGGGAGTCCCCTAGAAATGAGCAGTTCTTC
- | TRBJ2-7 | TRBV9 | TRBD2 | CASSKGLAASFSYEQYF | TGTGCCAGCAGCAAGGGACTAGCGGCAAGCTTCTCCTACGAGCAGTACTTC
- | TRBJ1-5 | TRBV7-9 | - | CASSLALEGYGNQPQHF | TGTGCCAGCAGCTTAGCGTTGGAGGGGTATGGCAATCAGCCCCAGCATTTT
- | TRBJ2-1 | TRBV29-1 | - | CSVEWRGGYNEQFF | TGCAGCGTGGAATGGCGGGGTGGCTACAATGAGCAGTTCTTC
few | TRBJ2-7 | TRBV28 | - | CASSPGTSNYEQYF | TGTGCCAGCAGCCCTGGGACATCAAACTACGAGCAGTACTTC
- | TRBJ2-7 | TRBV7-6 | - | CASSLNLASEQYF | TGTGCCAGCAGCCTAAACCTAGCAAGTGAGCAGTACTTC
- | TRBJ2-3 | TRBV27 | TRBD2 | CASSGTGLAGGTRTDTQYF | TGTGCCAGCAGTGGCACCGGGCTAGCGGGAGGGACTCGCACAGATACGCAGTATTTT
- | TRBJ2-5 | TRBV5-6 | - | CASRSDSQETQYF | TGTGCCAGCAGATCCGACAGCCAAGAGACCCAGTACTTC
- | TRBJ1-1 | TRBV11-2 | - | CASSLSSGYTEAFF | TGTGCCAGCAGCTTAAGCAGCGGGTACACTGAAGCTTTCTTT
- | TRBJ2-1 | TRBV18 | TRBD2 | CASSPILAGENNEQFF | TGTGCCAGCTCACCAATCCTAGCGGGAGAGAACAATGAGCAGTTCTTC
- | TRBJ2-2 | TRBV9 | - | CASSVSRAGSNTGELFF | TGTGCCAGCAGCGTAAGTCGGGCGGGCTCGAACACCGGGGAGCTGTTTTTT
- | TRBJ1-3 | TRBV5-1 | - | CASSRNTGSTSGNTIYF | TGCGCCAGCAGCAGGAACACAGGGAGTACCTCTGGAAACACCATATATTTT
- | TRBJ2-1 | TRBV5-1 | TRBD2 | CASSGIAGGWQFF | TGCGCCAGCAGCGGGATAGCGGGAGGGTGGCAGTTCTTC
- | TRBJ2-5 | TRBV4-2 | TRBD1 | CASRGDSQETQYF | TGTGCCAGCAGGGGGGACAGCCAAGAGACCCAGTACTTC
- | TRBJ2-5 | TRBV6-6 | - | CASSYVRVETQYF | TGTGCCAGCAGTTACGTGAGAGTAGAGACCCAGTACTTC
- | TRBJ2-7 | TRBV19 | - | CASSPGGRDEQYF | TGTGCCAGTAGCCCCGGGGGGCGCGACGAGCAGTACTTC
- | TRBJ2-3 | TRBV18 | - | CASSAGAWDTDTQYF | TGTGCCAGCTCTGCAGGGGCCTGGGACACAGATACGCAGTATTTT
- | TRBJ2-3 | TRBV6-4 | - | CASSDSRLEGPDTQYF | TGTGCCAGCAGTGACTCGCGACTAGAGGGGCCGGATACGCAGTATTTT
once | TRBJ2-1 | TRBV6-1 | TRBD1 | CASLDRATFYNEQFF | TGTGCCAGCCTGGACAGGGCGACCTTCTACAATGAGCAGTTCTTC
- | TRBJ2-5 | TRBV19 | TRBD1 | CASSPGTGGETQYF | TGTGCCAGTAGTCCCGGGACAGGCGGCGAGACCCAGTACTTC
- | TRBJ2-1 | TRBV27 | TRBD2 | CASSYAGGPKVEQFF | TGTGCCAGCAGTTACGCGGGAGGGCCTAAGGTAGAGCAGTTCTTC
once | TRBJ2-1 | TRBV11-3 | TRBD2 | CASSSISTSGANNEQFF | TGTGCCAGCAGCTCCATATCGACTAGCGGGGCGAACAATGAGCAGTTCTTC
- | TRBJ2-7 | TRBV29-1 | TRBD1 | CSVASGGSPSYEQYF | TGCAGCGTAGCGTCAGGGGGATCCCCCTCCTACGAGCAGTACTTC
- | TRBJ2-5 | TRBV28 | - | CASSSPTGQETQYF | TGTGCCAGCAGTTCCCCGACAGGCCAAGAGACCCAGTACTTC
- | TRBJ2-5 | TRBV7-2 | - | CASSLSVFGETQYF | TGTGCCAGCAGCTTATCGGTTTTTGGAGAGACCCAGTACTTC
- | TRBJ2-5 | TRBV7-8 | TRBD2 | CASSPRDRTSGRPGETQYF | TGTGCCAGCAGCCCCCGGGACAGGACTAGCGGGAGGCCGGGGGAGACCCAGTACTTC
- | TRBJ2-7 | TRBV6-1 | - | CASRSVYEQYF | TGTGCCAGCAGATCGGTATACGAGCAGTACTTC
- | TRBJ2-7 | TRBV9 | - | CASSVGRGMTYEQYF | TGTGCCAGCAGCGTAGGAAGGGGGATGACCTACGAGCAGTACTTC
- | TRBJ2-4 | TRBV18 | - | CASSRQLAKNIQYF | TGTGCCAGCTCGCGACAGCTAGCCAAAAACATTCAGTACTTC
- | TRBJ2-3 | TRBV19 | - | CASSIHGGSSTDTQYF | TGTGCCAGTAGTATTCATGGCGGGTCTAGCACAGATACGCAGTATTTT
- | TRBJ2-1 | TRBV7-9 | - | CASSYPGRGGLYNEQFF | TGTGCCAGCAGCTACCCCGGTAGAGGGGGTCTTTACAATGAGCAGTTCTTC
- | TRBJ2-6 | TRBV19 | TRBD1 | CASSWTGIGANVLTF | TGTGCCAGTTCCTGGACAGGGATTGGGGCCAACGTCCTGACTTTC
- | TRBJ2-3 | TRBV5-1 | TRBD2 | CASSSRLAGGTDTQYF | TGCGCCAGCAGCTCTAGACTAGCGGGAGGTACAGATACGCAGTATTTT
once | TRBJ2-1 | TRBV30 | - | CAWNDQRGAKQFF | TGTGCCTGGAATGACCAACGCGGGGCAAAGCAGTTCTTC
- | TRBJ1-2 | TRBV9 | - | CASSARTVAGGYTF | TGTGCCAGCAGCGCCCGGACAGTCGCGGGTGGCTACACCTTC
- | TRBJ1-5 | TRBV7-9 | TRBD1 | CASSPAIRGNQPQHF | TGTGCCAGCAGCCCTGCTATCAGGGGGAATCAGCCCCAGCATTTT
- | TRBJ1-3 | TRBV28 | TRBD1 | CASSRTGGRGNTIYF | TGTGCCAGCAGTCGCACAGGGGGCAGGGGAAACACCATATATTTT
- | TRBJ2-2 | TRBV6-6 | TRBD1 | CASRDRGPDTGELFF | TGTGCCAGCAGGGATAGGGGGCCCGACACCGGGGAGCTGTTTTTT
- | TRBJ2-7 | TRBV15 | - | CATSRDRGFEQYF | TGTGCCACCAGCAGAGATCGAGGGTTCGAGCAGTACTTC
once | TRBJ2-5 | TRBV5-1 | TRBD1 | CASSLERQGRYQETQYF | TGCGCCAGCAGCTTGGAACGACAGGGACGGTACCAAGAGACCCAGTACTTC
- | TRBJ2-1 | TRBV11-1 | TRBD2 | CASSVSGLVNEQFF | TGTGCCAGCAGCGTATCCGGACTAGTCAATGAGCAGTTCTTC
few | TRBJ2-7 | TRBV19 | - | CASSLGPYPIYEQYF | TGTGCCAGTAGTTTGGGGCCATATCCAATTTACGAGCAGTACTTC
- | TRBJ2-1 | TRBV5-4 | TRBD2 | CATSGVAGGPRLDEQFF | TGTGCCACTTCGGGAGTAGCGGGAGGGCCCCGGCTTGATGAGCAGTTCTTC